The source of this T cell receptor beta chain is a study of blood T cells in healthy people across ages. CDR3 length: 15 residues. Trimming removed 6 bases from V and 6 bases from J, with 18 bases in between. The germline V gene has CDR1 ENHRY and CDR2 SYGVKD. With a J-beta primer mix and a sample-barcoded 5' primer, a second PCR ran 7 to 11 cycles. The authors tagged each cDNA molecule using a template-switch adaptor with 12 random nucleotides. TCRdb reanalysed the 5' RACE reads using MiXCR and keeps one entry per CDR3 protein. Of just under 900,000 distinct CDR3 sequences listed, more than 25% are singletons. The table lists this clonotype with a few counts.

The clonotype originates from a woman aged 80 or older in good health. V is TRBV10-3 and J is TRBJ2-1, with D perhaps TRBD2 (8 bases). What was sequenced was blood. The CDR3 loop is CAIRGGERGLNEQFF. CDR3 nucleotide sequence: TGTGCCATCAGAGGGGGCGAGCGGGGGCTCAATGAGCAGTTCTTC.